Each of the 23 T cell receptor beta chains below was sequenced from the same sample in a study of T cells in Graves' hyperthyroidism and ophthalmopathy. Amplification of TCR beta CDR3 regions used RNA as the template. The HTBI primer set served for first-round RT-PCR of the TCR CDR3. TCRdb ran MiXCR on the multiplex PCR reads and lists one entry per CDR3 protein. Here the sample spans fewer than 400,000 distinct CDR3 sequences, roughly 15% being singletons. The material sequenced was blood. The receptors stem from a young man with Graves' hyperthyroidism.

This clonotype was seen ten or more times. The rearrangement joins TRBV10-3 to TRBJ2-3; D is possibly TRBD2 (6 bases). The V gene's germline CDR1 is ENHRY and CDR2 SYGVKD. CDR3 length: 16 amino acids. Trimming took 3 bases from V and 0 from J, leaving 13 bases between them. The CDR3 protein is CAISDKAGTSTDTQYF. CDR3 nucleotides: TGTGCCATCAGTGATAAGGCGGGAACTAGCACAGATACGCAGTATTTT.

This clonotype was detected many times. J is TRBJ2-4 and V is TRBV20-1; D is possibly TRBD1 (6 bases). The V end lost 3 bases, the J end lost 0 bases, and 12 bases lay between the germline ends. The CDR3 is 15 residues long. From germline, CDR1 is DFQATT and CDR2 SNEGSKA (reference sequence). The CDR3 nucleotides are TGCAGTGCTAGTACAGGGATTGTAGCCAAAAACATTCAGTACTTC. It translates to CSASTGIVAKNIQYF.

In this sample, this clonotype turned up many times. The gene calls are TRBV2 and TRBJ2-1; D call uncertain. The V gene's germline CDR1 is SNHLY and CDR2 FYNNEI. Trimming took 4 bases from V and 0 from J, leaving 4 bases between them. CDR3 length equals 13 residues. CDR3 nucleotides: TGTGCCAGCAGTGCCGACTCCTACAATGAGCAGTTCTTC. Its protein is CASSADSYNEQFF.

The sample holds a few counts of this clonotype. V usage is TRBV12-3 or TRBV12-4 and J usage is TRBJ2-7; 10 bases agree with TRBD1. V lost 3 bases and J lost 7; bases outside the gene matches: 6. This CDR3 has 14 residues. The CDR3 DNA sequence: TGTGCCAGCAGTTTCGACAGGGGGCTCTATGAGCAGTACTTC. Protein sequence: CASSFDRGLYEQYF.

This clonotype occurred many times. The chain is built from TRBV11-2 and TRBJ2-1; a weak D match, TRBD2 (6 bases). The CDR3 has 15 residues. Germline loops: CDR1 SGHAT, CDR2 FQNNGV. Trimming cost V 5 bases and J 6 bases, with 17 bases left between them. CDR3 loop: CASSPLGGPGNEQFF. For the CDR3, the DNA is TGTGCCAGCAGCCCCCTCGGAGGGCCGGGCAATGAGCAGTTCTTC.

The rearrangement uses TRBV20-1 and TRBJ2-1; D unresolved. Germline values: CDR1 DFQATT, CDR2 SNEGSKA (reference sequence). The CDR3 runs to 15 residues. V was pared by 1 base and J by 7 bases, with 17 bases between. The CDR3 region has the DNA TGCAGTGCTAGAGCCCCCCCCCGAACCCAAAATGAGCAGTTCTTC. Its translation is CSARAPPRTQNEQFF.

This clonotype has ten or more counts. The chain links TRBV12-3 or TRBV12-4 to TRBJ2-2, with 9 bases matching TRBD2. This CDR3 is 14 amino acids long. Losses at the gene ends were 2 bases for V and 6 bases for J; bases not matched to a gene: 1. The CDR3 nucleotides are TGTGCCAGCAGTTTACTAGCGGGATCCGGGGAGCTGTTTTTT. This codes for CASSLLAGSGELFF.

The table lists this clonotype with a few counts. The rearrangement joins TRBV20-1 to TRBJ2-1; 11 nucleotides line up with TRBD1. With 5 bases clipped from V and 7 bases from J, the junction kept 16 bases outside the gene matches. Germline-derived CDR1 and CDR2 are DFQATT and SNEGSKA (reference sequence). The CDR3 extends over 17 amino acids. CDR3 residues: CSAGGWAGTGGGNEQFF. Written as DNA, the CDR3 is TGCAGTGCTGGGGGTTGGGCCGGGACAGGGGGAGGGAATGAGCAGTTCTTC.

In its sample, this clonotype was seen a few times. The CDR3 nucleotides are TGTGCTGGGGACAAACTAAACTCTGGAAACACCATATATTTT. Its translation: CAGDKLNSGNTIYF. This rearrangement joins TRBV30 to TRBJ1-3; TRBD1 might be the D (6 bases). The CDR3 has 14 amino acids. Germline lookup yields CDR1 GTSNPN and CDR2 SVGIG (reference sequence). The whole variable domain, remainder taken from reference TRBV30 and TRBJ1-3, is SQTIHQWPATLVQPVGSPLSLECTVEGTSNPNLYWYRQAAGRGLQLLFYSVGIGQISSEVPQNLSASRPQDRQFILSSKKLLLSDSGFYLCAGDKLNSGNTIYFGEGSWLTVV.

The rearrangement uses TRBV14 and TRBJ1-2; D not certain. This CDR3 comprises 16 residues. Between the trimmed V and J ends, which lost 0 bases and 8 bases, there was a span of 19 bases. Germline V lookup: CDR1 SGHDN, CDR2 FVKESK. The CDR3 region is CASSQEPTTFSRGYTF. The CDR3 DNA sequence: TGTGCCAGCAGCCAAGAACCCACGACTTTTTCACGGGGCTACACCTTC.

This clonotype occurred many times. The V gene is TRBV24-1, the J gene TRBJ2-2, with D possibly being TRBD1 (5 bases). With 1 base removed from V and 3 bases from J, the gap between germline ends came to 8 bases. Germline loops: CDR1 KGHDR, CDR2 SFDVKD. The CDR3 is 15 residues long. The CDR3 reads CATSDFDSYTGELFF. The CDR3 DNA follows: TGTGCCACCAGTGATTTCGACAGCTACACCGGGGAGCTGTTTTTT.

This clonotype was counted at least ten times. The junction shows a germline mismatch at one end, possibly a read error. The CDR3 spells CASGDYDEQFF. For the CDR3, the DNA is TGTGCCAGCGGGGACTACGATGAGCAGTTCTTC. The J gene is TRBJ2-1, the V gene TRBV2, with TRBD2 identical over 7 bases. Germline V lookup: CDR1 SNHLY, CDR2 FYNNEI. This CDR3 comprises 11 residues. Full variable domain (rest looked up from reference TRBV2 and TRBJ2-1): EPEVTQTPSHQVTQMGQEVILRCVPISNHLYFYWYRQILGQKVEFLVSFYNNEISEKSEIFDDQFSVERPDGSNFTLKIRSTKLEDSAMYFCASGDYDEQFFGPGTRLTVL.

This clonotype has only a few counts. The gene calls are TRBV9 and TRBJ2-5; possible D gene TRBD1, 6 bases. V was cut by 0 bases and J by 5 bases, with 14 bases left in between. Germline V CDR1 and CDR2: SGDLS, YYNGEE. The CDR3 length is 15 residues. This CDR3 is CASSVELGARETQYF. CDR3 in DNA: TGTGCCAGCAGCGTAGAGTTGGGGGCCAGGGAGACCCAGTACTTC.

The rearrangement joins TRBV27 to TRBJ2-1; weak D call: TRBD1 (5 bases). Looked up from germline, CDR1 is MNHEY and CDR2 is SMNVEV (reference sequence). Trimming stripped 6 bases from V and 1 base from J, with 13 bases between. This CDR3 has 15 residues. The chain's CDR3 is CASSDKGYSYNEQFF. CDR3 nucleotides: TGTGCCAGCAGCGATAAGGGGTATTCCTACAATGAGCAGTTCTTC.

This clonotype was detected many times. The chain employs TRBV20-1 and TRBJ2-1; TRBD2 matches 7 bases. Germline-derived CDR1 and CDR2 are DFQATT and SNEGSKA (reference sequence). With 2 bases clipped from V and 2 bases from J, the junction kept 6 bases outside the gene matches. The CDR3 extends over 15 amino acids. The CDR3: CSARWGGRTYNEQFF. CDR3 DNA: TGCAGTGCTAGATGGGGCGGGAGAACCTACAATGAGCAGTTCTTC.

This chain's CDR3 is CSAPGTSGGTEQFF. The CDR3 coding sequence is TGCAGTGCTCCCGGGACTAGCGGGGGGACTGAGCAGTTCTTC. The chain couples TRBV20-1 to TRBJ2-1, with TRBD2 matching 15 bases. The CDR3 contains 14 residues. Germline V lookup: CDR1 DFQATT, CDR2 SNEGSKA (reference sequence). Trimming removed 5 bases from V and 9 bases from J; junction bases left unmatched: 5.

There are many counts of this clonotype. The chain couples TRBV20-1 to TRBJ2-2; TRBD1 agrees at 8 bases. The length of the CDR3 is 14 residues. Trimming took 6 bases from V and 7 from J; bases not matched to a gene: 10. Looked up from germline, CDR1 is DFQATT and CDR2 is SNEGSKA (reference sequence). This CDR3 is CSAPGQGRGGELFF. The CDR3 nucleotides are TGCAGTGCCCCAGGACAGGGAAGGGGCGGGGAGCTGTTTTTT.

This clonotype came up many times. The chain carries TRBV5-5 and TRBJ2-2; D is unclear. The CDR3 runs to 13 residues. The germline V and J ends were trimmed by 7 bases and 1 base, with 8 bases remaining between them. Germline V gene lookup returns CDR1 SGHKS and CDR2 YYEKEE (reference sequence). The CDR3 DNA sequence: TGTGCCAGCTCACCAAGGAACACCGGGGAGCTGTTTTTT. Protein sequence: CASSPRNTGELFF.

The CDR3 DNA reads TGTGCCAGCTCATCAGACAGGATTAGTGAAAAACTGTTTTTT. Translated: CASSSDRISEKLFF. The rearrangement uses TRBV18 and TRBJ1-4; perhaps TRBD1 as D (6 bases). The CDR3 has 14 residues. Per germline, CDR1 KGHSH and CDR2 LQKENI. V was clipped by 5 bases and J by 7 bases, with 14 bases between them. Full variable domain (remainder filled in from reference TRBV18 and TRBJ1-4): NAGVMQNPRHLVRRRGQEARLRCSPMKGHSHVYWYRQLPEEGLKFMVYLQKENIIDESGMPKERFSAEFPKEGPSILRIQQVVRGDSAAYFCASSSDRISEKLFFGSGTQLSVL.

The chain combines TRBV14 with TRBJ1-1; D unclear. The germline V gene has CDR1 SGHDN and CDR2 FVKESK. The CDR3 sequence is 13 residues long. Trimming took off 3 bases at V and 3 bases at J, with 8 bases between the two ends. The CDR3 region is CASSQLTDTEAFF. The CDR3 DNA sequence: TGTGCCAGCAGCCAGTTAACGGACACTGAAGCTTTCTTT.

The CDR3 nucleotides are TGTGCCAGCAGTATAACCAGCGGGAGGGCCTGGTACGAGCAGTACTTC. This translates into CASSITSGRAWYEQYF. The rearrangement links TRBV7-9 to TRBJ2-7; TRBD2 matches at 10 bases. With V trimmed by 6 bases and J by 4 bases, 12 bases remained unmatched. Per the germline V gene, CDR1 is SEHNR and CDR2 is FQNEAQ (reference sequence). This CDR3 is 16 amino acids long.

For the CDR3, the DNA is TGTGCCAGTACGGCAGGGTCGGGCTATGGCTACACCTTC. Protein: CASTAGSGYGYTF. The rearrangement uses TRBV19 and TRBJ1-2; the D gene is possibly TRBD1 (5 bases). Between the trimmed V and J ends, which lost 7 bases and 4 bases, there was a span of 13 bases. The germline gives CDR1 LNHDA, CDR2 SQIVND (reference sequence). CDR3 size: 13 residues.

This clonotype was counted only a few times. The CDR3 sequence is CASKTDPGASYNEQFF. Written as DNA, the CDR3 is TGCGCCAGCAAAACCGACCCGGGAGCCTCCTACAATGAGCAGTTCTTC. The rearrangement joins TRBV4-1 to TRBJ2-1, with D possibly TRBD2 on 6 matching bases. Germline lookup yields CDR1 MGHRA and CDR2 YSYEKL. Trimming took off 7 bases at V and 0 bases at J, with 16 bases between the two ends. This CDR3 is 16 amino acids long.